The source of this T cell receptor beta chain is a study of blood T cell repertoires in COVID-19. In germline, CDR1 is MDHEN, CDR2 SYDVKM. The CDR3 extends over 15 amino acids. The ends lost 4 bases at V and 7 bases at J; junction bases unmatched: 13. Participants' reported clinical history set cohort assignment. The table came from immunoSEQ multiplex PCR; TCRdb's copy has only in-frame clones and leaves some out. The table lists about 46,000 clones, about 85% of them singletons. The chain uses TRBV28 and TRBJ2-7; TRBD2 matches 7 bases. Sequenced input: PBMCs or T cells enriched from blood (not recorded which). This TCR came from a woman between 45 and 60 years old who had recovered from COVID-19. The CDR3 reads CASSSPAWRGSEQYF. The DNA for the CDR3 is TGTGCCAGCAGTTCCCCGGCGTGGCGGGGGAGTGAGCAGTACTTC.